A selection of T cell receptor beta chains follows, all from one sample in a study of persistence of HIV-infected CD4 T cells. Measured with immunoSEQ multiplex PCR; TCRdb has only the in-frame clones, and not every one. This sample has roughly 32,000 clones, with 65% to 90% found just once. Their antigen targets remain unknown. The source was CD4+ T cells sorted from PBMCs after approximately 19-hour stimulation, collected from a patient who received antiretroviral therapy. All receptors derive from an adult woman with HIV who was CMV-seropositive. The CDR3 runs from the conserved cysteine through the conserved F or W. Fields, in order: V gene, J gene, D gene, clone size, CDR3 protein, CDR3 DNA. A D gene is named only where the DNA matches it firmly. Not every row has a clone size; where given, it reads once, few, many or a size class.

V: TRBV18; J: TRBJ2-1; D: TRBD1; size: few; CDR3: CASSPRQGANNEQFF; DNA: TGTGCCAGCTCACCGCGGCAGGGGGCAAACAATGAGCAGTTCTTC
V: TRBV12-5; J: TRBJ1-2; D: TRBD1; size: .; CDR3: CASGLAPGQLYGYTF; DNA: TGTGCTAGTGGTTTAGCCCCGGGACAGTTATATGGCTACACCTTC
V: TRBV13; J: TRBJ1-1; D: .; size: .; CDR3: CASSLGLTSRNTEAFF; DNA: TGTGCCAGCAGCTTAGGCCTAACAAGTAGGAACACTGAAGCTTTCTTT
V: TRBV5-1; J: TRBJ1-6; D: .; size: .; CDR3: CASRQDGGTNSPLHF; DNA: TGCGCCAGCAGACAGGACGGAGGTACCAATTCACCCCTCCACTTT
V: TRBV18; J: TRBJ1-1; D: .; size: .; CDR3: CASSPLNTEAFF; DNA: TGTGCCAGCTCTCCACTGAACACTGAAGCTTTCTTT
V: TRBV13; J: TRBJ2-5; D: TRBD2; size: few; CDR3: CASSSIAGTPGETQYF; DNA: TGTGCCAGCAGCTCCATAGCGGGTACGCCCGGGGAGACCCAGTACTTC
V: TRBV3-1/TRBV3-2; J: TRBJ1-4; D: .; size: once; CDR3: CASSLRTARTNEKLFF; DNA: TGTGCCAGCAGCCTAAGGACAGCCAGGACTAATGAAAAACTGTTTTTT
V: TRBV23-1; J: TRBJ1-5; D: .; size: .; CDR3: CASSQSKIQPQHF; DNA: TGCGCCAGCAGTCAATCTAAGATTCAGCCCCAGCATTTT
V: TRBV6-5; J: TRBJ1-2; D: .; size: .; CDR3: CASTEGSGRSGYTF; DNA: TGTGCCAGCACCGAAGGGTCCGGGAGGTCTGGCTACACCTTC
V: TRBV29-1; J: TRBJ1-5; D: .; size: .; CDR3: CSVREAGQPQHF; DNA: TGCAGTGTAAGAGAGGCTGGTCAGCCCCAGCATTTT
V: TRBV12-3/TRBV12-4; J: TRBJ2-1; D: .; size: .; CDR3: CASSFWGQQFF; DNA: TGTGCCAGCAGTTTCTGGGGCCAGCAGTTCTTC
V: TRBV7-5; J: TRBJ2-7; D: .; size: .; CDR3: CVRSCHSQPDEQYF; DNA: TGTGTCAGAAGCTGTCATTCCCAACCCGACGAGCAGTACTTC
V: TRBV25-1; J: TRBJ1-1; D: .; size: .; CDR3: CASSPFNVGNTEAFF; DNA: TGTGCCAGCAGTCCCTTTAACGTTGGGAACACTGAAGCTTTCTTT
V: TRBV4-1; J: TRBJ2-3; D: .; size: .; CDR3: CANLLLTQYF; DNA: TGCGCCAACCTATTACTAACGCAGTATTTT
V: TRBV24-1; J: TRBJ2-3; D: .; size: .; CDR3: CATSDLGEGGEDTQYF; DNA: TGTGCCACCAGTGATTTAGGGGAAGGAGGGGAAGATACGCAGTATTTT
V: TRBV5-1; J: TRBJ2-1; D: .; size: .; CDR3: CASSLEDSHPGSQFF; DNA: TGCGCCAGCAGCTTGGAGGACTCCCACCCAGGTTCCCAGTTCTTC
V: TRBV28; J: TRBJ1-3; D: .; size: .; CDR3: CASTLTGTLGNTIYF; DNA: TGTGCCAGCACTTTAACAGGGACACTCGGAAACACCATATATTTT
V: TRBV5-1; J: TRBJ2-7; D: .; size: .; CDR3: CASSLDSSSASYEQYF; DNA: TGCGCCAGCAGCTTGGACAGTTCGAGCGCCTCCTACGAGCAGTACTTC
V: TRBV7-9; J: TRBJ2-7; D: .; size: .; CDR3: CASSPLKRTSYEQYF; DNA: TGTGCCAGCAGCCCACTCAAGCGGACCTCCTACGAGCAGTACTTC
V: TRBV6-5; J: TRBJ2-5; D: TRBD2; size: .; CDR3: CASGNQGGETQYF; DNA: TGTGCCAGCGGGAACCAGGGAGGGGAGACCCAGTACTTC
V: TRBV11-1; J: TRBJ2-2; D: .; size: .; CDR3: CASSLDYGIDTGELFF; DNA: TGTGCCAGCAGCTTAGACTATGGGATCGACACCGGGGAGCTGTTTTTT
V: TRBV10-3; J: TRBJ1-4; D: TRBD1; size: .; CDR3: CAISEPTGAEKLFF; DNA: TGTGCCATCAGTGAGCCGACAGGGGCCGAAAAACTGTTTTTT
V: TRBV2; J: TRBJ1-5; D: TRBD1; size: .; CDR3: CASRGETGWNQPQHF; DNA: TGTGCCAGCAGGGGAGAGACAGGGTGGAATCAGCCCCAGCATTTT
V: TRBV4-1; J: TRBJ1-2; D: .; size: .; CDR3: CASSQIQGSYGYTF; DNA: TGCGCCAGCAGCCAAATACAGGGAAGCTATGGCTACACCTTC
V: TRBV6-5; J: TRBJ2-3; D: .; size: once; CDR3: CASRGSDTQYF; DNA: TGTGCCAGCAGAGGTTCCGATACGCAGTATTTT
V: TRBV19; J: TRBJ1-6; D: TRBD1; size: few; CDR3: CASSGTGGFNNSPLHF; DNA: TGTGCCAGTAGCGGGACAGGGGGCTTCAATAATTCACCCCTCCACTTT
V: TRBV27; J: TRBJ1-2; D: TRBD1; size: .; CDR3: CASSLRDRDGYTF; DNA: TGTGCCAGCAGTTTACGGGACAGGGATGGCTACACCTTC
V: TRBV24-1; J: TRBJ1-5; D: .; size: few; CDR3: CASARDNQPQHF; DNA: TGTGCCTCGGCCAGGGACAATCAGCCCCAGCATTTT
V: TRBV9; J: TRBJ1-3; D: TRBD1; size: .; CDR3: CASRTGQGFGTIYF; DNA: TGTGCCAGCAGGACGGGACAGGGATTCGGCACCATATATTTT
V: TRBV18; J: TRBJ2-4; D: TRBD1; size: .; CDR3: CASSPTGTGAFKNIQYF; DNA: TGTGCCAGCTCACCGACCGGGACAGGGGCCTTCAAAAACATTCAGTACTTC
V: TRBV7-3; J: TRBJ2-3; D: .; size: .; CDR3: CASSSSPSTDTQYF; DNA: TGTGCCAGCAGCTCCTCCCCCAGCACAGATACGCAGTATTTT
V: TRBV5-4; J: TRBJ2-1; D: .; size: .; CDR3: CASSLDGGSYNEQFF; DNA: TGTGCCAGCAGCTTGGACGGGGGCTCCTACAATGAGCAGTTCTTC
V: TRBV14; J: TRBJ1-5; D: .; size: .; CDR3: CASSQQGNQPQHF; DNA: TGTGCCAGCAGCCAACAGGGAAATCAGCCCCAGCATTTT
V: TRBV10-3; J: TRBJ2-7; D: TRBD1; size: .; CDR3: CAINSQGAIGEQYF; DNA: TGTGCCATCAATTCCCAGGGGGCAATCGGCGAGCAGTACTTC
V: TRBV6-5; J: TRBJ2-3; D: .; size: .; CDR3: CASSPDRTSTDTQYF; DNA: TGTGCCAGCAGCCCCGACAGGACTAGCACAGATACGCAGTATTTT
V: TRBV7-2; J: TRBJ2-1; D: .; size: few; CDR3: CASSLMGLGKNNEQFF; DNA: TGTGCCAGCAGCTTAATGGGTCTAGGGAAAAACAATGAGCAGTTCTTC
V: TRBV2; J: TRBJ2-1; D: TRBD1; size: .; CDR3: CASSDRGFINEQFF; DNA: TGTGCCAGCAGTGACAGGGGGTTCATCAATGAGCAGTTCTTC
V: TRBV5-6; J: TRBJ2-3; D: TRBD1; size: .; CDR3: CASNKGTGRVDTQYF; DNA: TGTGCCAGCAACAAAGGGACAGGGCGGGTCGATACGCAGTATTTT
V: TRBV29-1; J: TRBJ1-1; D: .; size: .; CDR3: CSVFRHGTEAFF; DNA: TGCAGCGTTTTCAGGCACGGGACTGAAGCTTTCTTT
V: TRBV10-3; J: TRBJ1-3; D: TRBD1; size: .; CDR3: CATLTGVTGNTIYF; DNA: TGTGCCACGTTAACAGGGGTCACTGGAAACACCATATATTTT